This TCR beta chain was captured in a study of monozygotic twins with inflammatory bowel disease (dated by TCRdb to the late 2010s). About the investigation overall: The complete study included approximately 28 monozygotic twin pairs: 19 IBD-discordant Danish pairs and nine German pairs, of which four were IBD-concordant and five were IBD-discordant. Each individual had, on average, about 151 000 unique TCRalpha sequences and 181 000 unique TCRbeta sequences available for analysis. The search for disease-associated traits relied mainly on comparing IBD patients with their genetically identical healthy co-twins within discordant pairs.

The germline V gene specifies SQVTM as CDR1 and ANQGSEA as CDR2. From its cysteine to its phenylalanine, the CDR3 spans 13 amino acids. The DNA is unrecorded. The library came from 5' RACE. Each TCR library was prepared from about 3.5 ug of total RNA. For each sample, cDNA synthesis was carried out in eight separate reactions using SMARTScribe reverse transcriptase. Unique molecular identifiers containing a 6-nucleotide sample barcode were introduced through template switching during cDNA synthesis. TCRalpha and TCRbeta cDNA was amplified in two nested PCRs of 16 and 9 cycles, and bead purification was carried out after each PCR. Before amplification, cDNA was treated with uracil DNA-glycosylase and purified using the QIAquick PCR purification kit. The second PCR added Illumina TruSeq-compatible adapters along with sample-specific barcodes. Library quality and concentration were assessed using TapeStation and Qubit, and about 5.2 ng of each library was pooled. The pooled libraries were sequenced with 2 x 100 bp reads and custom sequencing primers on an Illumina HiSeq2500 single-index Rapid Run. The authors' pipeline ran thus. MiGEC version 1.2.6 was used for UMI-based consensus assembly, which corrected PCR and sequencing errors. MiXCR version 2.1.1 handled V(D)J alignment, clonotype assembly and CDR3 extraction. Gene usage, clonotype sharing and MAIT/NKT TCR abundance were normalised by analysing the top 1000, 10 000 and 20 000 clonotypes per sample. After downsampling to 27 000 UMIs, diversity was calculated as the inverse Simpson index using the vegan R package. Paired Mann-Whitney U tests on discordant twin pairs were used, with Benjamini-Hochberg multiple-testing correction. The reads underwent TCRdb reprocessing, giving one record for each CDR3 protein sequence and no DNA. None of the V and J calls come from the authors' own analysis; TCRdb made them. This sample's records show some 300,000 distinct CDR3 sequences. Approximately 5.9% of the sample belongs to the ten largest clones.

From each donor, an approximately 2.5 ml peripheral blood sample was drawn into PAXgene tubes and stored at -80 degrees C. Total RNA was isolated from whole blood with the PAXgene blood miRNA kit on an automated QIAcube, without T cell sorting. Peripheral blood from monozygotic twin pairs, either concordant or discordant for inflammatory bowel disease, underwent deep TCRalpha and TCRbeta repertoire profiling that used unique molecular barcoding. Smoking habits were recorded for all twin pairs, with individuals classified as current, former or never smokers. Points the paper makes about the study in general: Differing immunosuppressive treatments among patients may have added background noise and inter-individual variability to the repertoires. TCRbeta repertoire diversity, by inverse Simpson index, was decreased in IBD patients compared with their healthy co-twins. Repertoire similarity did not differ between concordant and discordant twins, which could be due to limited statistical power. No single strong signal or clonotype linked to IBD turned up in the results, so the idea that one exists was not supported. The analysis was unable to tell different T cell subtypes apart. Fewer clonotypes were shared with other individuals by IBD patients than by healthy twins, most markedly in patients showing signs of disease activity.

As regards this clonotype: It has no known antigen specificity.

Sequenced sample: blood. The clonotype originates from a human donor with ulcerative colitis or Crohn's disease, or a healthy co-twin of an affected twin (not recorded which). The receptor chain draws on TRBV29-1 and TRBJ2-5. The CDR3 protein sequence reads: CSVVRLIQETQYF. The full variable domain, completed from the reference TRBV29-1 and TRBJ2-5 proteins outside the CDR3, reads SAVISQKPSRDICQRGTSLTIQCQVDSQVTMMFWYRQQPGQSLTLIATANQGSEATYESGFVIDKFPISRPNLTFSTLTVSNMSPEDSSIYLCSVVRLIQETQYFGPGTRLLVL.